Below, 13 T cell receptor beta chains from the same sample are listed, as sequenced in a study of T cells after yellow fever vaccination. Using its own MiXCR run on the 5' RACE reads, TCRdb lists one record per CDR3 protein. The sample yields about 360,000 distinct CDR3 sequences, approximately 6% seen once. This sample comprised PBMCs, obtained 5 days after the yellow fever booster vaccination. Receptors originate from a man aged 25 to 40 who received the YFV17D yellow fever vaccine.

This clonotype was recorded many times. The chain combines TRBV27 with TRBJ2-5, with 8 positions matching TRBD1. V shed 2 bases, J shed 4 bases, and the junction held 6 bases outside the gene matches. CDR3 length: 15 amino acids. CDR1 and CDR2 from the germline V gene are MNHEY and SMNVEV (reference sequence). The CDR3 coding sequence is TGTGCCAGCAGTTTAGACAGGGGCAGGGGAGAGACCCAGTACTTC. Its protein is CASSLDRGRGETQYF.

This clonotype came up a few times. This chain uses TRBV10-3 with TRBJ2-3, with D unclear. With 10 bases removed from V and 4 bases from J, the gap between germline ends came to 24 bases. Germline V gene data show CDR1 as ENHRY and CDR2 as SYGVKD. The CDR3 runs 16 residues. The CDR3 coding sequence is TGTGCCACCATAAGACGGATTACTACAAGTGCAGATACGCAGTATTTT. It codes for CATIRRITTSADTQYF.

This clonotype was detected ten times or more. The DNA for the CDR3 is TGCGCCAGCAGCAAGGGACAGGGAAGCCCCGGGGAGCTGTTTTTT. The encoded protein is CASSKGQGSPGELFF. The V and J genes are TRBV5-1 and TRBJ2-2; TRBD1 agrees at 9 bases. The ends lost 4 bases at V and 6 bases at J; junction bases unmatched: 7. CDR1 and CDR2 from the germline V gene are SGHRS and YFSETQ. CDR3 size: 15 residues.

The chain couples TRBV6-2 or TRBV6-3 to TRBJ2-1; 10 nucleotides align to TRBD2. Germline V gene sequence: CDR1 MNHEY, CDR2 SVGEGT. The ends lost 5 bases at V and 8 bases at J; junction bases unmatched: 9. CDR3 length: 15 amino acids. The CDR3 region has the DNA TGTGCCAGCAGTCCACCCGGGACTAGCGACGATGAGCAGTTCTTC. It yields the protein CASSPPGTSDDEQFF.

Details on this clonotype: A much more abundant neighbour one base away suggests this may be a read error. This chain connects TRBV6-5 to TRBJ1-2; D is uncertain. In germline, CDR1 is MNHEY, CDR2 SVGAGI. The germline V and J ends were trimmed by 0 bases and 8 bases, with 13 bases remaining between them. The CDR3 spans 14 residues. The CDR3 region has the DNA TGTGCCAGCAGTTACTCTGGGGTGTACGACGGCTACACCTTC. This codes for CASSYSGVYDGYTF.

Only a few counts were recorded for this clonotype. V and J are TRBV7-2 and TRBJ1-4; D is possibly TRBD1 (6 bases). Trimming left V 8 bases short and J 3 bases short, with 10 bases between. The CDR3 covers 13 residues. CDR1 SGHTA and CDR2 FQGNSA come from the germline V gene. The CDR3 coding sequence is TGTGCCAGCGCAGGGGCCTCTAATGAAAAACTGTTTTTT. Translating it yields CASAGASNEKLFF.

This clonotype has a handful of counts. This chain joins TRBV14 and TRBJ1-1, with D possibly matching TRBD1 (6 bases). The CDR3 sequence is 13 residues long. Germline V gene data show CDR1 as SGHDN and CDR2 as FVKESK. With 3 bases removed from V and 4 bases from J, the gap between germline ends came to 9 bases. CDR3 residues: CASSHNRATEAFF. CDR3 in DNA: TGTGCCAGCAGCCACAACAGGGCCACTGAAGCTTTCTTT.

This clonotype showed up just a few times. V is TRBV3-1 and J is TRBJ2-4, with D possibly TRBD2 on 5 matching bases. This CDR3 contains 16 residues. Looked up from germline, CDR1 is LGHDT and CDR2 is YNNKEL (reference sequence). With 4 bases removed from V and 6 bases from J, the gap between germline ends came to 19 bases. The CDR3 sequence is CASSPNRRVGLNIQYF. As DNA, the CDR3 is TGTGCCAGCAGCCCCAATAGGCGGGTAGGTCTAAACATTCAGTACTTC.

V usage is TRBV6-5 and J usage is TRBJ2-1, with D perhaps matching TRBD2 (5 bases). Germline values: CDR1 MNHEY, CDR2 SVGAGI. The CDR3 contains 13 residues. Between the trimmed V and J ends, which lost 0 bases and 10 bases, there was a span of 10 bases. CDR3 in amino acids: CASSYSGGWEQFF. For the CDR3, the DNA is TGTGCCAGCAGTTACTCAGGAGGTTGGGAGCAGTTCTTC.

This chain uses TRBV20-1 with TRBJ2-1, with 12 bases aligning to TRBD2. Germline assignment: CDR1 DFQATT and CDR2 SNEGSKA (reference sequence). This CDR3 spans 18 amino acids. V lost 0 bases to trimming and J lost 12 bases; unmatched junction nucleotides: 18. CDR3 protein: CSARDPRLAGAHEYGQFF. For the CDR3, the DNA is TGCAGTGCTAGAGACCCCCGACTAGCGGGAGCCCATGAGTATGGGCAGTTCTTC.

The gene calls are TRBV7-3 and TRBJ2-5, with D perhaps matching TRBD1 (5 bases). The CDR3 sequence is 13 residues long. Germline-derived CDR1 and CDR2 are SGHTA and FQGTGA. V dropped 8 bases and J dropped 5 bases, with 15 bases sitting between them. This CDR3 reads CASSAGNDETQYF. In nucleotides, the CDR3 is TGTGCCAGCTCCGCAGGGAATGACGAGACCCAGTACTTC. Drawing the rest from reference TRBV7-3 and TRBJ2-5, the complete variable domain is GAGVSQTPSNKVTEKGKYVELRCDPISGHTALYWYRQSLGQGPEFLIYFQGTGAADDSGLPNDRFFAVRPEGSVSTLKIQRTERGDSAVYLCASSAGNDETQYFGPGTRLLVL.

The chain couples TRBV18 to TRBJ2-5; 7 bases agree with TRBD1. Germline assignment: CDR1 KGHSH and CDR2 LQKENI. This CDR3 is 14 amino acids long. With 6 bases clipped from V and 2 bases from J, the junction kept 6 bases outside the gene matches. DNA for the CDR3: TGTGCCAGCTCGGCTAAGGGACAGCAAGAGACCCAGTACTTC. This sequence encodes CASSAKGQQETQYF.

This clonotype showed up many times. The chain carries TRBV27 and TRBJ1-2; 9 nucleotides align to TRBD1. Germline values: CDR1 MNHEY, CDR2 SMNVEV (reference sequence). This CDR3 contains 15 residues. V lost 6 bases, J lost 6 bases, and 11 bases stayed unmatched. CDR3 in amino acids: CASSRLGTGNNGYTF. DNA of the CDR3: TGTGCCAGCAGCCGCCTCGGGACAGGGAATAATGGCTACACCTTC.